The 9 T cell receptor beta chains below all came from one sample that was sequenced in a study of control samples from healthy donors and cancer patients. TCRdb's table, derived via immunoSEQ multiplex PCR, lists solely in-frame clones and lacks some. The sample yields 45,000 to 60,000 clones, 85% to 95% seen once. Sample: PBMCs. Receptors were obtained from a man aged 30 to 39 with colorectal cancer.

This clone turned up a few times. The V and J genes are TRBV3-1 (or the pseudogene TRBV3-2) and TRBJ2-3; 9 bases map to TRBD2. The CDR3 covers 16 residues. Germline V gene lookup returns CDR1 LGHDT and CDR2 YNNKEL (reference sequence). Losses at the gene ends were 1 base for V and 3 bases for J; bases not matched to a gene: 5. CDR3 in amino acids: CASSQGPAGGTDTQYF. The CDR3 bases are TGTGCCAGCAGCCAAGGCCCAGCGGGGGGAACAGATACGCAGTATTTT.

The rearrangement links TRBV27 to TRBJ2-4; 10 bases fit TRBD2. The CDR3 has 17 amino acids. With 2 bases clipped from V and 4 bases from J, the junction kept 8 bases outside the gene matches. Germline V gives CDR1 MNHEY, CDR2 SMNVEV (reference sequence). The CDR3 bases are TGTGCCAGCAGTTTACGTAGCGGGGGGCCTGCAAAAAACATTCAGTACTTC. Protein sequence: CASSLRSGGPAKNIQYF.

This chain uses TRBV15 with TRBJ2-1; D gene unclear. The V end lost 0 bases, the J end lost 6 bases, and 3 bases lay between the germline ends. This CDR3 region has 12 residues. Germline values: CDR1 LNHNV, CDR2 YYDKDF (reference sequence). CDR3 sequence (DNA): TGTGCCACCAGCAGAGAGGTCAATGAGCAGTTCTTC. This codes for CATSREVNEQFF.

The V and J genes are TRBV6-5 and TRBJ1-2; a weak D match, TRBD1 (5 bases). Per germline, CDR1 MNHEY and CDR2 SVGAGI. Between the trimmed V and J ends, which lost 6 bases and 4 bases, there was a span of 12 bases. There are 13 residues in the CDR3. The CDR3 sequence: CASSLAGVYGYTF. The CDR3 coding sequence is TGTGCCAGCAGCCTTGCGGGGGTCTATGGCTACACCTTC.

The chain has TRBV7-2 and TRBJ2-3; no reliable D call. Trimming cost V 5 bases and J 5 bases, with 14 bases left between them. This CDR3 is 14 amino acids long. CDR1 SGHTA and CDR2 FQGNSA come from the germline V gene. The CDR3 DNA reads TGTGCCAGCAGCCCGGGTGGCGGTGGAGATACGCAGTATTTT. This gives the protein CASSPGGGGDTQYF.

V and J are TRBV7-9 and TRBJ2-1; D possibly matches TRBD1 or TRBD2 (5 bases each). Trimming took 5 bases from V and 4 from J, leaving 21 bases between them. The CDR3 is made up of 17 amino acids. CDR1 and CDR2 (germline): SEHNR, FQNEAQ (reference sequence). This CDR3 is CASSTHRAREGYNEQFF. The DNA of the CDR3 is TGTGCCAGCAGCACCCACCGGGCTAGAGAGGGGTACAATGAGCAGTTCTTC.

The chain uses TRBV12-3 or TRBV12-4 and TRBJ2-5, with D tentatively TRBD1 (5 bases). V lost 9 bases and J 4 bases, leaving 12 bases between the germline ends. This CDR3 contains 12 residues. The CDR3 here is CASTLGRETQYF. In nucleotides, the CDR3 is TGTGCCAGTACACTGGGGCGAGAGACCCAGTACTTC.

This clone was seen once. The chain links TRBV7-9 to TRBJ1-1; possibly TRBD1 for D (5 bases). Germline assignment: CDR1 SEHNR and CDR2 FQNEAQ (reference sequence). This CDR3 spans 16 amino acids. The V end lost 1 base, the J end lost 1 base, and 13 bases lay between the germline ends. The CDR3 DNA reads TGTGCCAGCAGCTTAGGACCCCCGGGGCGGAACACTGAAGCTTTCTTT. It codes for CASSLGPPGRNTEAFF.

The gene calls are TRBV19 and TRBJ2-3, with 7 positions matching TRBD1. CDR1 LNHDA and CDR2 SQIVND come from the germline V gene (reference sequence). The CDR3 runs to 15 residues. J gave up 1 base and V 3 bases, and 4 bases lay outside the gene matches. The CDR3 loop is CASSIAGTGTDTQYF. The CDR3 DNA reads as TGTGCCAGTAGTATCGCCGGGACAGGCACAGATACGCAGTATTTT.